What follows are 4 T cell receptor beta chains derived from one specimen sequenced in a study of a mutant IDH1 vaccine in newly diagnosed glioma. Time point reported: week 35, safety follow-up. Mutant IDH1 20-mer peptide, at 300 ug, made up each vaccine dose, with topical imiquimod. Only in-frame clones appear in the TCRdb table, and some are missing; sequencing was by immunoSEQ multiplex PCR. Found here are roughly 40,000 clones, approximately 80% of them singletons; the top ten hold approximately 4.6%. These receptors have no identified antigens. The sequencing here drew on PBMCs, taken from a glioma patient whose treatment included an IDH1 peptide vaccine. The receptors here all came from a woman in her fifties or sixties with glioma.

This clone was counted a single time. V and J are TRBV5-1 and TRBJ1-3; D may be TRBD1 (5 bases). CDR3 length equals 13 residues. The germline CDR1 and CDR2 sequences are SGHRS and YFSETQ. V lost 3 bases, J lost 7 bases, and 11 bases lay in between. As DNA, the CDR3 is TGCGCCAGCAGCTCCGACGGGGGGAACACCATATATTTT. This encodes CASSSDGGNTIYF.

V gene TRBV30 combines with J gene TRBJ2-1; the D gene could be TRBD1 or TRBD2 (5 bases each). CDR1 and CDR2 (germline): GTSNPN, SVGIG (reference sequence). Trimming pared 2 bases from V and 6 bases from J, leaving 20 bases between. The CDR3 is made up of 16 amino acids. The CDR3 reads CAWSPDVGTLPNEQFF. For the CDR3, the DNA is TGTGCCTGGAGTCCCGACGTCGGGACCCTCCCCAATGAGCAGTTCTTC.

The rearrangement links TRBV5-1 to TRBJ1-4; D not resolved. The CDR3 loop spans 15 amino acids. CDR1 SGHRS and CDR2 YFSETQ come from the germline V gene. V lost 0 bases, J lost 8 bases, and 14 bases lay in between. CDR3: CASSLGAGQGEKLFF. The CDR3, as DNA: TGCGCCAGCAGCTTGGGTGCCGGGCAAGGGGAAAAACTGTTTTTT.

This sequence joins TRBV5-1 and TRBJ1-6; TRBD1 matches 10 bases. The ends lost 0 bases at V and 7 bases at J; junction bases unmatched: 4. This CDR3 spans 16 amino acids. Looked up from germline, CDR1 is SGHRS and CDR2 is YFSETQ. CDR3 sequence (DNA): TGCGCCAGCAGCTTGGGACAGGGGGCATGGAATTCACCCCTCCACTTT. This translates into CASSLGQGAWNSPLHF.